This record covers a single T cell receptor beta chain. Which antigen it targets is not known. No much larger clone exists at a distance of one base, and base qualities are not known. Collaborating institutions collected whole blood in K2EDTA tubes following their own protocols. For TCRbeta analysis, collaborators shipped samples in one of three forms: frozen whole blood, isolated PBMCs, or DNA extracted from either of those sample types. The CDR3, from cysteine to phenylalanine, totals 15 residues. Of the read, only the CDR3 DNA is kept; its 45 bases are in frame from base 1. V lost 2 bases and J lost 0 bases, and the count of bases not matched to a germline gene is 2. The germline V gene yields MGHDK for CDR1 and SYGVNS for CDR2. This sample was taken from a study of blood T cell repertoires in COVID-19 (dated by TCRdb to the early 2020s). Background for the entire study: Collaborator samples came from the United States, Italy and Spain and covered acute and convalescent phases of COVID-19. The prospective study material was composed of cDNA or gDNA derived from T cells, B-cell-depleted T cells, or PBMCs. Deeply sampled blood TCRbeta repertoires from subjects exposed to, actively infected with, or recovered from COVID-19 were included in the dataset. The repertoires were released in a freely available public database intended as a resource for research on the immune response to SARS-CoV-2. Samples were obtained from the ongoing ImmuneRACE study (first 160 participants) and from over 1,000 subjects provided by 6 global collaborators. The sample metadata nearly always contained a de-identified subject ID, COVID-19 status, age in years and sex. Where HLA class I and class II types were available, the types were taken from metadata supplied by the sample provider, not from assay-based typing.

TCRbeta CDR3 regions were amplified from genomic DNA using the immunoSEQ Assay, a bias-controlled multiplex PCR. Per the authors' processing: Within the assay, amplification of reference gene primers was used to estimate how many nucleated cells each sample contained. To quantify the absolute abundance of each unique TCRbeta CDR3 rearrangement, sequence reads were collapsed and filtered. For each sample, productive Simpson clonality was calculated by taking the square root of Simpson's diversity index across productive rearrangements. Held by TCRdb, this immuneACCESS table contains in-frame sequences only and omits some clones. Under half of the omission traces to an unresolved V gene where checked; the cause of the rest is unknown. The D gene and trimming were derived from the DNA, and the V and J assignments and clone size from that table. This sample has about 77,000 clones in its table, and roughly 90% of those were observed once. 15% to 20% of the sample belongs to the ten largest clones.

Paper-wide results and their limitations: The amount of clinical and demographic metadata varied by source and participant and was provided uncurated.

The chain links TRBV25-1 with TRBJ2-7, with 9 junctional bases fitting TRBD2. Input material: peripheral blood. This receptor was taken from a woman of 80 years or more with active or convalescent COVID-19. The CDR3 region reads CASSEARGGSYEQYF. The base sequence is TGTGCCAGCAGTGAAGCGCGGGGGGGCTCCTACGAGCAGTACTTC.